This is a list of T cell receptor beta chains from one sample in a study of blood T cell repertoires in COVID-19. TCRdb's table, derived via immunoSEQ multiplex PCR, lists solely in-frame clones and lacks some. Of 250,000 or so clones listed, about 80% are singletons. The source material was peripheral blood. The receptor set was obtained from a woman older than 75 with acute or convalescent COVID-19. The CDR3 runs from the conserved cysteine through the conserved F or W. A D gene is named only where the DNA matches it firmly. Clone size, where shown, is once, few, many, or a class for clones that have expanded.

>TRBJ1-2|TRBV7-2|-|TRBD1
CASRKGSGQLTNYGYTF
TGTGCCAGCAGGAAGGGGTCGGGACAGTTAACTAACTATGGCTACACCTTC
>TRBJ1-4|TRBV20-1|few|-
CSAKGEEKLFF
TGCAGTGCTAAGGGGGAAGAAAAACTGTTTTTT
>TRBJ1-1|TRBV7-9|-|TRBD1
CASSTGTGDMGTEAFF
TGTGCCAGCAGCACCGGGACAGGCGATATGGGCACTGAAGCTTTCTTT
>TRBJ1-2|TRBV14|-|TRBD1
CASSQARAGGIGYTF
TGTGCCAGCAGCCAAGCTCGGGCAGGGGGGATTGGCTACACCTTC
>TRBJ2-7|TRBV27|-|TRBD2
CASSPLGVLAGVTYEQYF
TGTGCCAGCAGTCCCCTAGGGGTACTAGCGGGAGTCACCTACGAGCAGTACTTC
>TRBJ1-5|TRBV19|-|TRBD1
CASSSTGGSNQPQHF
TGTGCCAGTAGTTCGACAGGGGGAAGCAATCAGCCCCAGCATTTT
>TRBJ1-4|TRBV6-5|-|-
CASSYSSGSTNEKLFF
TGTGCCAGCAGTTACTCGTCGGGATCAACTAATGAAAAACTGTTTTTT
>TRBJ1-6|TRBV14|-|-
CASSRAVYNSPLHF
TGTGCCAGCAGCCGGGCAGTTTATAATTCACCCCTCCACTTT
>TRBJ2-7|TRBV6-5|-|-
CASSKQQGNHYEQYF
TGTGCCAGCAGTAAGCAACAGGGCAACCACTACGAGCAGTACTTC
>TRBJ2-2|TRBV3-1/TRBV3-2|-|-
CASSQAGAQDTGELFF
TGTGCCAGCAGCCAAGCAGGGGCGCAGGACACCGGGGAGCTGTTTTTT
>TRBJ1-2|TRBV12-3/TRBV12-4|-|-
CASSFGQGNTF
-
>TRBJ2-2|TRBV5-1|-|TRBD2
CASSGKGLAGSGGELFF
TGCGCCAGCAGCGGAAAAGGACTAGCGGGAAGTGGCGGGGAGCTGTTTTTT
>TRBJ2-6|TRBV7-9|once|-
CAASSGSGANVLTF
TGTGCCGCTTCCTCCGGGAGTGGGGCCAACGTCCTGACTTTC
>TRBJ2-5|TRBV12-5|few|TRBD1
CASGPTGGRGETQYF
TGTGCTAGTGGTCCGACAGGGGGCCGGGGAGAGACCCAGTACTTC
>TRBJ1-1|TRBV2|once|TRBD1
CASDRGRMGTEAFF
TGTGCCAGCGACAGGGGGCGAATGGGTACTGAAGCTTTCTTT
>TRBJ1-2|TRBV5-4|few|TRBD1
CASSNDRVTNYGYTF
TGTGCCAGCAGCAACGACAGGGTAACTAACTATGGCTACACCTTC
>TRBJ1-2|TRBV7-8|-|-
CASSRPGANYGYTF
TGTGCCAGCAGTAGACCTGGGGCGAACTATGGCTACACCTTC
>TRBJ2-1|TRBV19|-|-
CASSMWLATGGEQFF
TGTGCCAGTAGTATGTGGCTAGCCACTGGTGGTGAGCAGTTCTTC
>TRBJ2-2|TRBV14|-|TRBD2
CASRNSGGNTGELFF
TGTGCCAGCCGAAATAGCGGGGGAAACACCGGGGAGCTGTTTTTT
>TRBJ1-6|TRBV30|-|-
CAWSRANYNSPLHF
TGTGCCTGGAGCAGGGCGAACTATAATTCACCCCTCCACTTT
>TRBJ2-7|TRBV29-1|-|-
CSVEVRVEGVGYEQYF
TGCAGCGTTGAGGTTCGGGTTGAGGGGGTGGGCTACGAGCAGTACTTC
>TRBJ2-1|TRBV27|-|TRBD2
CASSLLAGEYNEQFF
TGTGCCAGCAGTTTACTAGCGGGAGAGTACAATGAGCAGTTCTTC
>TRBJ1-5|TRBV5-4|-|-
CASISHRFNQPQHF
TGTGCCAGCATCTCACACAGGTTCAATCAGCCCCAGCATTTT
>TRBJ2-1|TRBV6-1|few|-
CASSDPGNEQFF
TGTGCCAGCAGTGACCCGGGGAATGAGCAGTTCTTC
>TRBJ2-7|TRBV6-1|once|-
CASSESARYEQYF
TGTGCCAGCAGTGAATCAGCGCGCTACGAGCAGTACTTC
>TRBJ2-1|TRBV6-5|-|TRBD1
CASSLTGDGYNEQFF
TGTGCCAGCAGTTTGACAGGGGATGGTTACAATGAGCAGTTCTTC
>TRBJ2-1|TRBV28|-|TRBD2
CASSSQGPSGRRYNEQFF
TGTGCCAGCAGTTCCCAGGGTCCTAGCGGGAGGAGGTACAATGAGCAGTTCTTC
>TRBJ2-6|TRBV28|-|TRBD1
CASTVGWTGTMNSGANVLTF
TGTGCCAGCACCGTCGGTTGGACAGGTACCATGAACTCTGGGGCCAACGTCCTGACTTTC
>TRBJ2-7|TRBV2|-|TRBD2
CASSELRGDSYEQYF
TGTGCCAGCAGTGAATTGCGGGGGGATTCCTACGAGCAGTACTTC
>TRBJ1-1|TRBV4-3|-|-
CASSQDISGGAFF
TGCGCCAGCAGCCAAGATATCTCCGGAGGAGCTTTCTTT
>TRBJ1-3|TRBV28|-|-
CASSGSPHSTGNTIYF
TGTGCCAGCTCGGGATCCCCCCATAGCACTGGAAACACCATATATTTT
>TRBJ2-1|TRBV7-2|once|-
CASSLGLPSYNEQFF
TGTGCCAGCAGCTTAGGCCTACCCTCCTACAATGAGCAGTTCTTC
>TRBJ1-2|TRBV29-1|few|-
CSVEEGRGVNYGYTF
TGCAGCGTTGAGGAGGGTCGAGGGGTTAACTATGGCTACACCTTC
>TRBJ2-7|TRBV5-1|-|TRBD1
CASATGSEDEQYF
TGCGCCAGTGCGACAGGGTCTGAGGACGAGCAGTACTTC
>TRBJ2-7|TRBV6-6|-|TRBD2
CASRPLRGGRDEQYF
TGTGCCAGCAGACCCCTCCGGGGGGGCCGGGACGAGCAGTACTTC
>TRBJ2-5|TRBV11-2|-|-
CASSSNGQIQETQYF
TGTGCCAGCAGCTCGAATGGACAGATACAAGAGACCCAGTACTTC
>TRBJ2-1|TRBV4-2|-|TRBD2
CASSQDTPSGGYHNEQFF
TGTGCCAGCAGCCAAGATACCCCTAGCGGGGGGTACCACAATGAGCAGTTCTTC
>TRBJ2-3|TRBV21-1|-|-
CASSHRDRGLPDTQYF
TGTGCCAGCAGCCACCGGGACAGGGGTTTGCCAGATACGCAGTATTTT
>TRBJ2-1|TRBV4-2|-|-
CASSQGTDPVYNEQFF
TGTGCCAGCAGCCAAGGGACAGACCCTGTCTACAATGAGCAGTTCTTC
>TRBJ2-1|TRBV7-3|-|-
CASSLLRTAYNEQFF
TGTGCCAGCAGCCTGCTAAGGACAGCGTACAATGAGCAGTTCTTC
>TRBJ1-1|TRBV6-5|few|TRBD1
CASTQGTGEAFF
TGTGCCAGCACCCAAGGGACAGGGGAAGCTTTCTTT
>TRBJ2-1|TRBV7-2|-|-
CASSLAITDEQFF
TGTGCCAGCAGCTTAGCCATAACTGATGAGCAGTTCTTC
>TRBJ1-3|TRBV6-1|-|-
CASSEPGSGGNTIYF
TGTGCCAGCAGTGAACCCGGATCCGGGGGAAACACCATATATTTT
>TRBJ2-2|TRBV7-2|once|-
CASSLMAPGELFF
TGTGCCAGCAGCTTAATGGCTCCCGGGGAGCTGTTTTTT
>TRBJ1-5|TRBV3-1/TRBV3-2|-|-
CASSQDWDGGYYSNQPQHF
TGTGCCAGCAGCCAAGATTGGGACGGGGGGTATTATAGCAATCAGCCCCAGCATTTT
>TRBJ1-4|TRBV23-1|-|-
CASSQSEKPGRRAPNEKLFF
TGCGCCAGCAGTCAATCGGAGAAACCAGGTCGCAGGGCTCCTAATGAAAAACTGTTTTTT
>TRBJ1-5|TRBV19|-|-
CASSIIGRSNQPQHF
TGTGCCAGTAGTATAATAGGGAGGAGCAATCAGCCCCAGCATTTT
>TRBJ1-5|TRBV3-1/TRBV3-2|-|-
CASSPGGGQPQHF
TGTGCCAGCAGCCCTGGGGGGGGTCAGCCCCAGCATTTT
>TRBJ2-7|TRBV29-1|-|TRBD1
CSVHPGQGAYEQYF
TGCAGCGTTCATCCGGGACAGGGGGCCTACGAGCAGTACTTC
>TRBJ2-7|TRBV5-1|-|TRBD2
CASSPTRGLAYEQYF
TGCGCCAGCAGCCCAACGAGGGGACTAGCCTACGAGCAGTACTTC